This TCR beta chain stems from a study of T cell responses to AZD1222 COVID-19 vaccine. Notes on the study in general: Reportedly, nearly half the spike-specific TCRs target unmutated variant regions. Baseline seropositivity characterized only 5 or 6 AZD1222 recipients. Donors in the cohort were predominantly white British and more often female, and clonal diversity was possibly underestimated. CD4 TCRs linked to vaccination spanned spike, dominating at 160-218 and 743-854.

Turning to this clone: What it binds is unknown.

Some clones are missing from TCRdb's copy, which holds only in-frame ones; the method was immunoSEQ multiplex PCR. The sample has 150,000 to 200,000 clones, 90% to 95% seen once. The sample consisted of peripheral blood, taken on day 0 of AZD1222 vaccination. The clonotype was recovered from an adult in good health.

This CDR3 reads CASSPSGGDTGELFF. CDR3 nucleotides: TGTGCCAGCAGTCCCTCGGGTGGGGACACCGGGGAGCTGTTTTTT. The chain links TRBV6-5 to TRBJ2-2; D gene ambiguous. CDR3 length equals 15 residues. V was trimmed by 5 bases and J by 3 bases, leaving 13 bases between them. Germline V gene sequence: CDR1 MNHEY, CDR2 SVGAGI.